Listed below are T cell receptor beta chains from one sample, sequenced in a study of T and B cells in COVID-19 patients. Each CDR3 protein is one row after TCRdb ran MiXCR on the multiplex PCR reads. The sample records some 5,200 distinct CDR3 sequences, 21% being singletons. Input material: blood. The source of these receptors is a human donor with active COVID-19. Both conserved end residues are part of each CDR3. Fields, in order: D gene, clone size, V gene, J gene, CDR3 DNA, CDR3 protein. D genes are given only for firm matches. Expanded clones get a size class; other rows say once, few or many, or leave the size out.

D gene: NA; clone size: NA; V gene: TRBV11-1; J gene: TRBJ2-3; CDR3 DNA: TGTGCCAGCAGCTCCCGGAGAGGCGGGGCGGCAGATACGCAGTATTTT; CDR3 protein: CASSSRRGGAADTQYF
D gene: NA; clone size: many; V gene: TRBV5-4; J gene: TRBJ1-1; CDR3 DNA: TGTGCCAGCAGCGGCCGACACAGTGAAGCTTTCTTT; CDR3 protein: CASSGRHSEAFF
D gene: NA; clone size: medium-sized; V gene: TRBV19; J gene: TRBJ2-5; CDR3 DNA: TGTGCCAGTAGTGGGTTAAACGGCCAAGAGACCCAGTACTTC; CDR3 protein: CASSGLNGQETQYF
D gene: NA; clone size: NA; V gene: TRBV28; J gene: TRBJ2-4; CDR3 DNA: TGTGCCAGCAGTTTTAGCGGACAAACTAAAAACATTCAGTACTTC; CDR3 protein: CASSFSGQTKNIQYF
D gene: NA; clone size: few; V gene: TRBV4-3; J gene: TRBJ2-7; CDR3 DNA: TGCGCCAGCAGCCAAGATACCGATTCCGAGCAGTACTTC; CDR3 protein: CASSQDTDSEQYF
D gene: TRBD1; clone size: large; V gene: TRBV6-5; J gene: TRBJ2-3; CDR3 DNA: TGTGCCAGCAGTCGACAGGGGACAGCAGATACGCAGTATTTT; CDR3 protein: CASSRQGTADTQYF
D gene: NA; clone size: NA; V gene: TRBV7-2; J gene: TRBJ1-2; CDR3 DNA: TGTGCCAGCAGGATAAGGGGGGACTATGGCTACACCTTC; CDR3 protein: CASRIRGDYGYTF
D gene: NA; clone size: medium-sized; V gene: TRBV19; J gene: TRBJ1-6; CDR3 DNA: TGTGCCAGTAGTACCGACAGGAATAATTCACCCCTCCACTTT; CDR3 protein: CASSTDRNNSPLHF
D gene: NA; clone size: NA; V gene: TRBV7-2; J gene: TRBJ2-3; CDR3 DNA: TGTGCCAGCAGCCCCCACGGGGGTGCTTCTGGAAATACGCAGTATTTT; CDR3 protein: CASSPHGGASGNTQYF
D gene: NA; clone size: few; V gene: TRBV7-2; J gene: TRBJ2-7; CDR3 DNA: TGTGCCAGCAGCCCCTCAGGGGACCACGAGCAGTACTTC; CDR3 protein: CASSPSGDHEQYF
D gene: TRBD1; clone size: few; V gene: TRBV20-1; J gene: TRBJ2-1; CDR3 DNA: TGCAGTGCGAAACCGGGACAGGGTATCTACAATGAGCAGTTCTTC; CDR3 protein: CSAKPGQGIYNEQFF
D gene: NA; clone size: NA; V gene: TRBV20-1; J gene: TRBJ2-3; CDR3 DNA: TGCAGTGCTAGGACAGTTCACACAGATACGCAGTATTTT; CDR3 protein: CSARTVHTDTQYF
D gene: TRBD1; clone size: NA; V gene: TRBV10-3; J gene: TRBJ1-4; CDR3 DNA: TGTGCCACTTTACAGGGGGCGAATCCTAATGAAAAACTGTTTTTT; CDR3 protein: CATLQGANPNEKLFF
D gene: TRBD1; clone size: NA; V gene: TRBV19; J gene: TRBJ1-1; CDR3 DNA: TGTGCCAGTAGCACAGGGGCAAGGGGACTGGGTGAAGCTTTCTTT; CDR3 protein: CASSTGARGLGEAFF
D gene: NA; clone size: NA; V gene: TRBV5-1; J gene: TRBJ2-1; CDR3 DNA: TGCGCCAGCAGCGTGATCTCTAGTTCCTCCTACAATGAGCAGTTCTTC; CDR3 protein: CASSVISSSSYNEQFF
D gene: NA; clone size: NA; V gene: TRBV5-4; J gene: TRBJ2-2; CDR3 DNA: TGTGCCAGCAGCTTGGCAGGGGGGACTAACACCGGGGAGCTGTTTTTT; CDR3 protein: CASSLAGGTNTGELFF
D gene: NA; clone size: large; V gene: TRBV29-1; J gene: TRBJ2-3; CDR3 DNA: TGCAGCGTTGGAGATACGCAGTATTTT; CDR3 protein: CSVGDTQYF
D gene: NA; clone size: many; V gene: TRBV7-9; J gene: TRBJ2-1; CDR3 DNA: TGTGCCAGCAGCTTCAGGCCAAGGGGGAATGAGCAGTTCTTC; CDR3 protein: CASSFRPRGNEQFF
D gene: NA; clone size: medium-sized; V gene: TRBV27; J gene: TRBJ2-1; CDR3 DNA: TGTGCCAGCAATAGGTTCGGGGGCAATGAGCAGTTCTTC; CDR3 protein: CASNRFGGNEQFF
D gene: NA; clone size: few; V gene: TRBV28; J gene: TRBJ2-1; CDR3 DNA: TGTGCCAGCAGTAAGTCTTGGGCCAATGAGCAGTTCTTC; CDR3 protein: CASSKSWANEQFF
D gene: TRBD1; clone size: NA; V gene: TRBV20-1; J gene: TRBJ1-4; CDR3 DNA: TGCAGTGCTGCACAGGGGGCGGATGAAAAACTGTTTTTT; CDR3 protein: CSAAQGADEKLFF
D gene: NA; clone size: NA; V gene: TRBV29-1; J gene: TRBJ1-5; CDR3 DNA: TGCAGCGTAAGCAGGGGAGTCAATCAGCCCCAGCATTTT; CDR3 protein: CSVSRGVNQPQHF
D gene: TRBD2; clone size: NA; V gene: TRBV28; J gene: TRBJ2-1; CDR3 DNA: TGTGCCAGTCTACCGAGCAGCGGGAGTGGCAACAATGAGCAGTTCTTC; CDR3 protein: CASLPSSGSGNNEQFF
D gene: NA; clone size: NA; V gene: TRBV29-1; J gene: TRBJ1-3; CDR3 DNA: TGCAGCGCCGACGGGCTAGCGGGGGACACCATATATTTT; CDR3 protein: CSADGLAGDTIYF
D gene: NA; clone size: few; V gene: TRBV11-2; J gene: TRBJ1-1; CDR3 DNA: TGTGCCAGCAGCTTGGACCCCTCCCTGAACACTGAAGCTTTCTTT; CDR3 protein: CASSLDPSLNTEAFF
D gene: TRBD1; clone size: medium-sized; V gene: TRBV6-1; J gene: TRBJ2-5; CDR3 DNA: TGTGCCAGCATCACCGGGACAGCACAAGAGACCCAGTACTTC; CDR3 protein: CASITGTAQETQYF
D gene: NA; clone size: medium-sized; V gene: TRBV5-5; J gene: TRBJ2-6; CDR3 DNA: TGTGCCAGCAGCCTTTTAAGGGCCAACGTCCTGACTTTC; CDR3 protein: CASSLLRANVLTF
D gene: NA; clone size: medium-sized; V gene: TRBV6-2/TRBV6-3; J gene: TRBJ1-6; CDR3 DNA: TGTGCCAGCACCAACTACCGGTCACCCCTCCACTTT; CDR3 protein: CASTNYRSPLHF
D gene: TRBD1; clone size: NA; V gene: TRBV20-1; J gene: TRBJ2-2; CDR3 DNA: TGCAGTGCTCCTCAGGACAGGGGGCGTATCACCGGGGAGCTGTTTTTT; CDR3 protein: CSAPQDRGRITGELFF
D gene: NA; clone size: medium-sized; V gene: TRBV12-3/TRBV12-4; J gene: TRBJ2-3; CDR3 DNA: TGTGCCAGCGAGCGGAGGCCAGATACGCAGTATTTT; CDR3 protein: CASERRPDTQYF
D gene: NA; clone size: NA; V gene: TRBV7-3; J gene: TRBJ2-1; CDR3 DNA: TGTGCCAGCAGCTTAACTTCATTAGCCGTCAATGAGCAGTTCTTC; CDR3 protein: CASSLTSLAVNEQFF
D gene: NA; clone size: few; V gene: TRBV5-1; J gene: TRBJ2-1; CDR3 DNA: TGCGCCAGCAGCTTGGCCGGGGGAACCTACAATGAGCAGTTCTTC; CDR3 protein: CASSLAGGTYNEQFF
D gene: TRBD2; clone size: medium-sized; V gene: TRBV13; J gene: TRBJ2-2; CDR3 DNA: TGTGCCAGCAGCTCATCCCTAGCGGGGAGGATCGGGGAGCTGTTTTTT; CDR3 protein: CASSSSLAGRIGELFF
D gene: TRBD1; clone size: few; V gene: TRBV7-2; J gene: TRBJ2-1; CDR3 DNA: TGTGCCAGCACCACAGGGGTTCGGAATGAGCAGTTCTTC; CDR3 protein: CASTTGVRNEQFF
D gene: NA; clone size: NA; V gene: TRBV6-5; J gene: TRBJ2-2; CDR3 DNA: TGTGCCAGCAGGGGTTCCACCGGGGAGCTGTTTTTT; CDR3 protein: CASRGSTGELFF
D gene: NA; clone size: many; V gene: TRBV12-3/TRBV12-4; J gene: TRBJ1-2; CDR3 DNA: TGTGCCAGCAGCCCTCAGGAGTGGTATGGCTACACCTTC; CDR3 protein: CASSPQEWYGYTF
D gene: TRBD2; clone size: few; V gene: TRBV28; J gene: TRBJ2-3; CDR3 DNA: TGTGCCAGCAGGACTAGCGGACAGAGCACAGATACGCAGTATTTT; CDR3 protein: CASRTSGQSTDTQYF
D gene: TRBD2; clone size: NA; V gene: TRBV7-3; J gene: TRBJ2-1; CDR3 DNA: TGTGCCAGCAGCTTAACCCGAGCAAGCGGGAGGGCTGACAATGAGCAGTTCTTC; CDR3 protein: CASSLTRASGRADNEQFF
D gene: TRBD1; clone size: medium-sized; V gene: TRBV18; J gene: TRBJ1-3; CDR3 DNA: TGTGCCAGCTCTCAAGACAGGGGGCTTCATGGAAACACCATATATTTT; CDR3 protein: CASSQDRGLHGNTIYF
D gene: NA; clone size: medium-sized; V gene: TRBV12-3/TRBV12-4; J gene: TRBJ1-4; CDR3 DNA: TGTGCCAGCAGTCTCACAGGAACTAATGAAAAACTGTTTTTT; CDR3 protein: CASSLTGTNEKLFF